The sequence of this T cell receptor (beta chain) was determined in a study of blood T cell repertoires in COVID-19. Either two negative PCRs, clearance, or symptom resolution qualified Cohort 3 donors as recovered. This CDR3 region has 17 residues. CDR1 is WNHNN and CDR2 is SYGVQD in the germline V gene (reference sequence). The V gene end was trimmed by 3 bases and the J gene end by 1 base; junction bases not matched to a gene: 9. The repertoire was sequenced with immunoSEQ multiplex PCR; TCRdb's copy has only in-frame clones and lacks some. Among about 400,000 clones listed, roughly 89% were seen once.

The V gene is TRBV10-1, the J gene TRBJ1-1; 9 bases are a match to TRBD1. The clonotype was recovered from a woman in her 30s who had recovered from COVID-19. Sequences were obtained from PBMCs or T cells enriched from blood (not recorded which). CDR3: CASSDLVDRGRNTEAFF. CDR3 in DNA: TGCGCCAGCAGTGATTTGGTGGACAGGGGTCGGAACACTGAAGCTTTCTTT.